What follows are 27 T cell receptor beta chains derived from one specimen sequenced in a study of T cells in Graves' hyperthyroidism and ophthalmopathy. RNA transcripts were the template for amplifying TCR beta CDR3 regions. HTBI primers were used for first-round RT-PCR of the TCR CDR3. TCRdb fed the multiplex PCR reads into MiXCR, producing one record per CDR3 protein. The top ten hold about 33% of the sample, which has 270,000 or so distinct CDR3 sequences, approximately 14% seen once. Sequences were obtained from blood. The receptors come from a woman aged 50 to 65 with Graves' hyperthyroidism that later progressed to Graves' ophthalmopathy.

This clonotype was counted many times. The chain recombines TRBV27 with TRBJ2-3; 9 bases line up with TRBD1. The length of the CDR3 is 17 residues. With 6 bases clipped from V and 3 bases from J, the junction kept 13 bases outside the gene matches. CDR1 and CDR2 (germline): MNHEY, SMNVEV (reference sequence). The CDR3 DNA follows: TGTGCCAGCAGGCCGTATTCCGGGACAGGGCAGACAGATACGCAGTATTTT. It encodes CASRPYSGTGQTDTQYF.

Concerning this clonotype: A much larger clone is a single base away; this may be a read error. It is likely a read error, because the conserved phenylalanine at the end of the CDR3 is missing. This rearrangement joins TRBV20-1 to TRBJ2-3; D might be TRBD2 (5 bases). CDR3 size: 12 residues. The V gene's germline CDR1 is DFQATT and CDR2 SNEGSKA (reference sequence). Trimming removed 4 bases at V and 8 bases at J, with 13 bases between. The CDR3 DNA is TGCAGTGCTACGGACGAGGGCGGTACGCAGTATCTT. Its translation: CSATDEGGTQYL.

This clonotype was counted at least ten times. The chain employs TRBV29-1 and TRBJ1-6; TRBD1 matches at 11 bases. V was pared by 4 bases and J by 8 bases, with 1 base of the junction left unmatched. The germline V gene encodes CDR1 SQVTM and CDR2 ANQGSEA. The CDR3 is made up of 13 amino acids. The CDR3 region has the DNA TGCAGCGTTGCGGGACAGGGGGATTCACCCCTCCACTTT. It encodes CSVAGQGDSPLHF. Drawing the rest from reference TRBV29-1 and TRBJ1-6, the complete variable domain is SAVISQKPSRDICQRGTSLTIQCQVDSQVTMMFWYRQQPGQSLTLIATANQGSEATYESGFVIDKFPISRPNLTFSTLTVSNMSPEDSSIYLCSVAGQGDSPLHFGNGTRLTVT.

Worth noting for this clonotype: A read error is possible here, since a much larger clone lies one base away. Written as DNA, the CDR3 is TGTGCCAGCAGCTTCAACGGAAACTCTGGGGCCAACGTCCTGACTTTC. Translating it yields CASSFNGNSGANVLTF. V is TRBV11-1 and J is TRBJ2-6, with D unresolved. V was pared by 3 bases and J by 0 bases, with 9 bases between. The CDR3 length is 16 residues. Germline assignment: CDR1 SGHAT and CDR2 FQDESV (reference sequence).

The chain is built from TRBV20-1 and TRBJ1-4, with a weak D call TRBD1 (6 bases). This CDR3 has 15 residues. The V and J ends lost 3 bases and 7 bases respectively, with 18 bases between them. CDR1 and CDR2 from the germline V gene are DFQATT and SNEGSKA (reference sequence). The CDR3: CSASQVGGGLEKLFF. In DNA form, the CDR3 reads TGCAGTGCTAGTCAAGTGGGGGGGGGGCTTGAAAAACTGTTTTTT.

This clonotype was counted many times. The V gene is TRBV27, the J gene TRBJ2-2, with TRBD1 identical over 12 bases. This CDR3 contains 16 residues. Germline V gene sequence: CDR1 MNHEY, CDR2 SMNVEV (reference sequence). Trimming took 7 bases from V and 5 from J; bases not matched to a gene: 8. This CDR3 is CASTQWGQGATGELFF. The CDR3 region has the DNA TGTGCCAGCACCCAATGGGGACAGGGGGCAACCGGGGAGCTGTTTTTT.

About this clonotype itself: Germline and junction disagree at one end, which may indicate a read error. The CDR3 loop is CASRRRSYNKQFF. The DNA of the CDR3 is TGTGCCAGCAGGCGGAGGAGTTACAATAAGCAGTTCTTC. V gene TRBV2 combines with J gene TRBJ2-1; a weak D match, TRBD2 (5 bases). CDR1 SNHLY and CDR2 FYNNEI come from the germline V gene. The CDR3 covers 13 residues. Looking up the rest from reference TRBV2 and TRBJ2-1 gives the full variable domain: EPEVTQTPSHQVTQMGQEVILRCVPISNHLYFYWYRQILGQKVEFLVSFYNNEISEKSEIFDDQFSVERPDGSNFTLKIRSTKLEDSAMYFCASRRRSYNKQFFGPGTRLTVL.

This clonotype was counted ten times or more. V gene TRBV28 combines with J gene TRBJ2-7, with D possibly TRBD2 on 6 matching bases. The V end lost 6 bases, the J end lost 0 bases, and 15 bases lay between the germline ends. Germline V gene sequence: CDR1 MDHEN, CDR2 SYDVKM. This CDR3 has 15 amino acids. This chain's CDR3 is CASSPLAPNSYEQYF. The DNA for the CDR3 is TGTGCCAGCAGCCCTCTAGCGCCGAACTCCTACGAGCAGTACTTC.

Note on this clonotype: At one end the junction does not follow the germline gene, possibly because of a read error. CDR3 bases: TGTGCCAGCACCCCCTCGAGACAGGCTAATGAAAAACCGTTTTTT. Translation: CASTPSRQANEKPFF. This rearrangement joins TRBV5-5 to TRBJ1-4; perhaps TRBD1 as D (6 bases). The germline V gene has CDR1 SGHKS and CDR2 YYEKEE (reference sequence). The CDR3 extends over 15 amino acids.

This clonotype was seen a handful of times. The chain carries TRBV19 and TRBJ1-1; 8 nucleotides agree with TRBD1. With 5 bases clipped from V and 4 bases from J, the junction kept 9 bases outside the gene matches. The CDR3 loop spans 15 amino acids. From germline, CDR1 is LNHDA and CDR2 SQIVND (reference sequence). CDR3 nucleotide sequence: TGTGCCAGTAGTGGGGGCTTGACAGGGGCCACTGAAGCTTTCTTT. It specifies CASSGGLTGATEAFF.

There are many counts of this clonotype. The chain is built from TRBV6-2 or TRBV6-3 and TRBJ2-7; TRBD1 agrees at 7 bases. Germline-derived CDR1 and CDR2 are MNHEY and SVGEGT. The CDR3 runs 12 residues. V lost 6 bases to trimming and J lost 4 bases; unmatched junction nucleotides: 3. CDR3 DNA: TGTGCCAGCAGCCAGGGGGTATACGAGCAGTACTTC. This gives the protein CASSQGVYEQYF.

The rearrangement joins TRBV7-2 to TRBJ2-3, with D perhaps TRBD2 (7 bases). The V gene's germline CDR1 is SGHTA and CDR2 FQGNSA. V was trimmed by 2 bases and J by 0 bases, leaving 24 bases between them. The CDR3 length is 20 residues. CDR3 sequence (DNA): TGTGCCAGCAGCTTAACGGGGGGAGGGACACTTATTGGCAGCACAGATACGCAGTATTTT. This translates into CASSLTGGGTLIGSTDTQYF. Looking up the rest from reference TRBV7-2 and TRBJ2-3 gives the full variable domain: GAGVSQSPSNKVTEKGKDVELRCDPISGHTALYWYRQSLGQGLEFLIYFQGNSAPDKSGLPSDRFSAERTGGSVSTLTIQRTQQEDSAVYLCASSLTGGGTLIGSTDTQYFGPGTRLTVL.

DNA of the CDR3: TGTGCCAGCAGTTTCTACGCGGGGACTAGCGGAGAGGGGCAGTACTTC. Translated, it gives CASSFYAGTSGEGQYF. The rearrangement joins TRBV28 to TRBJ2-7, with 11 bases matching TRBD2. The CDR3 totals 16 residues. The germline V gene has CDR1 MDHEN and CDR2 SYDVKM. The V segment lost 3 bases and the J segment 9 bases; nucleotides outside the gene matches: 13.

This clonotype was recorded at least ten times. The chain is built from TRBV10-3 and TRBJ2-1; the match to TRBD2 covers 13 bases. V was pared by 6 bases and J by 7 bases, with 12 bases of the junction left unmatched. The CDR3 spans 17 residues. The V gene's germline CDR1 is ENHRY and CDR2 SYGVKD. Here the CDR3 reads CAIRPTSGRAMDNEQFF. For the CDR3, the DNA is TGTGCCATCAGGCCCACTAGCGGGAGGGCTATGGATAATGAGCAGTTCTTC.

The CDR3 DNA reads as TGTGCCTGGAGTATAGCGGGAGGGGATCGCTACACCTTC. Translation: CAWSIAGGDRYTF. This chain links TRBV30 with TRBJ1-2; possible D gene TRBD1, 5 bases. The CDR3 loop spans 13 amino acids. The germline V gene has CDR1 GTSNPN and CDR2 SVGIG (reference sequence). Trimming removed 2 bases from V and 9 bases from J, with 16 bases in between.

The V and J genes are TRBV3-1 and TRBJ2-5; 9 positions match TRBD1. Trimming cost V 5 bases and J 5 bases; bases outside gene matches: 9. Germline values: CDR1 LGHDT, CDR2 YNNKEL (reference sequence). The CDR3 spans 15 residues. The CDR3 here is CASSGGTGKYETQYF. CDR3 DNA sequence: TGTGCCAGCAGCGGGGGGACAGGGAAATACGAGACCCAGTACTTC.

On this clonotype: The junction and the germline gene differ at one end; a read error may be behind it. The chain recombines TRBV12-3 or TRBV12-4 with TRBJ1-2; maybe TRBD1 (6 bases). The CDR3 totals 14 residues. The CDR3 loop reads CASTLQGSNYGYTF. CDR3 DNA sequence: TGTGCCAGCACCCTACAGGGTTCTAATTATGGCTACACCTTC.

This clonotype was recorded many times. CDR3 nucleotides: TGCGCCAGCAGCCTCATCCCACAGGGGGCGGGCAGTGAGCAGTTCTTC. Encoded protein: CASSLIPQGAGSEQFF. The chain joins TRBV5-1 to TRBJ2-1, with 9 bases matching TRBD1. CDR1 and CDR2 (germline): SGHRS, YFSETQ. V lost 4 bases to trimming and J lost 9 bases; unmatched junction nucleotides: 14. The CDR3 totals 16 residues.

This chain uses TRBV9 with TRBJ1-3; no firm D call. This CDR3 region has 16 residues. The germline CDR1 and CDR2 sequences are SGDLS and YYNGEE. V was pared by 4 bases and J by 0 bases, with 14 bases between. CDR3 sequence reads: CASSLSGRISGNTIYF. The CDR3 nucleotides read TGTGCCAGCAGCCTATCTGGACGGATCTCTGGAAACACCATATATTTT.

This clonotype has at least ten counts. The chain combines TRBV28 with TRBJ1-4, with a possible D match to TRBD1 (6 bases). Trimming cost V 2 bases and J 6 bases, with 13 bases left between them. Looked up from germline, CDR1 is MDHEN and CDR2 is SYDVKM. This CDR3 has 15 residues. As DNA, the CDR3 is TGTGCCAGCAGTTTAGGAGGGGGGACGGATGAAAAACTGTTTTTT. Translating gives CASSLGGGTDEKLFF.

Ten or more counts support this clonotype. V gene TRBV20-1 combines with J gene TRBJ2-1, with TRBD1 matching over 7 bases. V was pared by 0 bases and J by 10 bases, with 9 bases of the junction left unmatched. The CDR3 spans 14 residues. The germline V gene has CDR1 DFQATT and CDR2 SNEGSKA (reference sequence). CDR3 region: CSAREATGFREQFF. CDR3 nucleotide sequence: TGCAGTGCTAGAGAGGCGACAGGGTTTAGGGAGCAGTTCTTC.

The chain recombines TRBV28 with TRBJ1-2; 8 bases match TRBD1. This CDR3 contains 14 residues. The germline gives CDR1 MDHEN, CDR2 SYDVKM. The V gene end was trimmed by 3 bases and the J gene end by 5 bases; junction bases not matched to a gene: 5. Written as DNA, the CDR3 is TGTGCCAGCAGTTTCAGGGGGCGTGGATATGGCTACACCTTC. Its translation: CASSFRGRGYGYTF.

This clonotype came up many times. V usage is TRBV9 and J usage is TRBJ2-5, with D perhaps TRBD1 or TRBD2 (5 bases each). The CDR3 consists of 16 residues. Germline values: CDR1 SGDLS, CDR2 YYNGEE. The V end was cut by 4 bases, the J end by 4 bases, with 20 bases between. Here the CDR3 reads CASSSQPGPTGETQYF. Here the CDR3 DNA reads TGTGCCAGCAGCTCTCAACCGGGACCCACTGGAGAGACCCAGTACTTC. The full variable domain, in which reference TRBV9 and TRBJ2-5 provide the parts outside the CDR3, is DSGVTQTPKHLITATGQRVTLRCSPRSGDLSVYWYQQSLDQGLQFLIQYYNGEERAKGNILERFSAQQFPDLHSELNLSSLELGDSALYFCASSSQPGPTGETQYFGPGTRLLVL.

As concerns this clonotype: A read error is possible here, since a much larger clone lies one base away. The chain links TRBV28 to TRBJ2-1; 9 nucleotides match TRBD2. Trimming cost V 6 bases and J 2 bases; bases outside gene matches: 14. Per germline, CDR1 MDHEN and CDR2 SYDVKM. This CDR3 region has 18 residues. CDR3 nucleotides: TGTGCCAGCAGATACACCGAAGAGCTAGCGGGAACCTACAATGAGCAGTTCTTC. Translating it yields CASRYTEELAGTYNEQFF.

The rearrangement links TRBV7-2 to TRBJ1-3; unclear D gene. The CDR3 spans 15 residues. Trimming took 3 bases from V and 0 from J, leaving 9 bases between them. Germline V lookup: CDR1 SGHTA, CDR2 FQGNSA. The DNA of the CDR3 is TGTGCCAGCAGCTTGAGGGCCCCCTCTGGAAACACCATATATTTT. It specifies CASSLRAPSGNTIYF.

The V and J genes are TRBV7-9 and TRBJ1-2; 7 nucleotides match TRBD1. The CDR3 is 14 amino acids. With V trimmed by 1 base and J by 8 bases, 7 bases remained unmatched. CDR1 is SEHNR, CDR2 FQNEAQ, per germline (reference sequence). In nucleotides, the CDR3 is TGTGCCAGCAGCTTAGGACAGGGAGAAGGAGGCTACACCTTC. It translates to CASSLGQGEGGYTF.

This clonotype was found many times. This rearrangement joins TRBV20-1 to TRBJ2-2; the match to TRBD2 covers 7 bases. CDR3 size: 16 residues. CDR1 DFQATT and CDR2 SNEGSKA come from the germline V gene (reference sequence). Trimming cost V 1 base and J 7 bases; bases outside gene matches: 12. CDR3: CSARGLWEGRGGELFF. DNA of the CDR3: TGCAGTGCTAGAGGCTTGTGGGAGGGCCGTGGCGGGGAGCTGTTTTTT.